The 20 T cell receptor beta chains listed next were all sequenced from one sample in a study of beta chain features in type 1 diabetes. The study's findings and limits: Shortening of TCRB CDR3s, moderate but significant, appeared in all four CD4+ subsets of Type 1 diabetes patients.

These receptors are not linked to any known antigen. What was sequenced were expressed TCRB transcripts, since all of the isolated RNA had been reverse transcribed. Generated by immunoSEQ multiplex PCR, the TCRdb table keeps only in-frame clones and is missing some. The sample includes over 150,000 clones, almost 8% of them seen just once. The sample consisted of central memory CD4+ T cells from blood. The receptor source for this set is a man younger than 35 with type 1 diabetes.

There are a few counts of this clone. The rearrangement uses TRBV11-2 and TRBJ2-3; 10 nucleotides agree with TRBD2. The CDR3 has 18 residues. J was trimmed by 0 bases and V by 4 bases; bases with no gene match: 10. Germline values: CDR1 SGHAT, CDR2 FQNNGV. Here the CDR3 DNA reads TGTGCCAGCAGCTCTCTCATAATAGCGGGAGGTAGCACAGATACGCAGTATTTT. The encoded protein is CASSSLIIAGGSTDTQYF.

The CDR3 DNA follows: TGTGCCAGCAGCTTTCAAGGGACTCTCTCCTACGAGCAGTACTTC. This sequence encodes CASSFQGTLSYEQYF. The J gene is TRBJ2-7, the V gene TRBV7-2; D is perhaps TRBD2 (6 bases). Trimming took 3 bases from V and 0 from J, leaving 12 bases between them. The CDR3 runs to 15 residues. Germline V gene data show CDR1 as SGHTA and CDR2 as FQGNSA.

This clone occurred a few times. This chain joins TRBV2 and TRBJ1-5; tentatively, D is TRBD1 (6 bases). The germline CDR1 and CDR2 sequences are SNHLY and FYNNEI. Trimming pared 5 bases from V and 14 bases from J, leaving 19 bases between. This CDR3 region has 13 residues. The CDR3 protein is CASSSLQGVGEHF. For the CDR3, the DNA is TGTGCCAGCAGTTCATTACAGGGTGTGGGTGAGCATTTT.

This clone was picked up a small number of times. J is TRBJ2-1 and V is TRBV25-1; D might be TRBD1 (5 bases). Per the germline V gene, CDR1 is MGHDK and CDR2 is SYGVNS. Trimming shortened V by 9 bases and J by 4 bases, and 7 bases separated the two germline ends. This CDR3 has 11 amino acids. CDR3 DNA sequence: TGTGCCAGTGGACAATACAATGAGCAGTTCTTC. Translation: CASGQYNEQFF.

J is TRBJ1-2 and V is TRBV28; possible D gene TRBD1, 5 bases. Germline V gene data show CDR1 as MDHEN and CDR2 as SYDVKM. CDR3 length: 12 amino acids. V was shortened by 2 bases and J by 8 bases, with 9 bases between the two germline ends. CDR3: CASSLVGGGYTF. The CDR3, as DNA: TGTGCCAGCAGTTTAGTGGGGGGGGGCTACACCTTC.

The genes are TRBV9 and TRBJ2-1, with D maybe TRBD2 (6 bases). This CDR3 spans 17 amino acids. Germline CDR1 and CDR2: SGDLS and YYNGEE. With 3 bases removed from V and 0 bases from J, the gap between germline ends came to 16 bases. The CDR3 region is CASSAQRVGGSYNEQFF. In DNA, the CDR3 is TGTGCCAGCAGCGCCCAGAGAGTCGGGGGCTCCTACAATGAGCAGTTCTTC.

The chain carries TRBV18 and TRBJ1-1; D possibly corresponds to TRBD1 (6 bases). The V gene lost 4 bases and the J gene lost 1 base, with 7 bases spanning the gap. There are 13 residues in the CDR3. Germline V gene lookup returns CDR1 KGHSH and CDR2 LQKENI. CDR3 loop: CASSLQGNTEAFF. For the CDR3, the DNA is TGTGCCAGCTCACTACAGGGGAACACTGAAGCTTTCTTT.

The chain uses TRBV5-6 and TRBJ2-3, with 12 positions matching TRBD2. CDR3 length: 13 residues. CDR1 SGHDT and CDR2 YYEEEE come from the germline V gene. V gave up 7 bases and J gave up 6 bases; unmatched junction bases: 3. CDR3 DNA sequence: TGTGCCAGCCTACTAGCGGGGGGCGATACGCAGTATTTT. Translated: CASLLAGGDTQYF. The full variable domain, in which reference TRBV5-6 and TRBJ2-3 provide the parts outside the CDR3, is DAGVTQSPTHLIKTRGQQVTLRCSPKSGHDTVSWYQQALGQGPQFIFQYYEEEERQRGNFPDRFSGHQFPNYSSELNVNALLLGDSALYLCASLLAGGDTQYFGPGTRLTVL.

This clone has more than one count but fewer than ten. This chain connects TRBV6-5 to TRBJ2-1, with a tentative D call TRBD1 (6 bases). CDR3 size: 13 residues. Germline CDR1 reads MNHEY; CDR2 reads SVGAGI. V shed 6 bases and J shed 9 bases, with 15 bases lying between them. CDR3 in DNA: TGTGCCAGCAGACAGGGTACGTGGGGTGAGCAGTTCTTC. Amino acids: CASRQGTWGEQFF.

The rearrangement links TRBV30 to TRBJ2-5; 7 positions agree with TRBD1. The length of the CDR3 is 12 residues. CDR1 GTSNPN and CDR2 SVGIG come from the germline V gene (reference sequence). Trimming removed 8 bases from V and 1 base from J; junction bases left unmatched: 4. The CDR3: CARGQIQETQYF. DNA of the CDR3: TGTGCCCGGGGACAGATCCAAGAGACCCAGTACTTC.

The table lists this clone with a few counts. The chain has TRBV19 and TRBJ1-6, with D hard to call. Per the germline V gene, CDR1 is LNHDA and CDR2 is SQIVND (reference sequence). The CDR3 is 14 amino acids. V shed 1 base and J shed 8 bases, with 9 bases lying between them. The CDR3 DNA reads TGTGCCAGTAGTATAGTGTCCGGAGATTCACCCCTCCACTTT. Translated, it gives CASSIVSGDSPLHF.

This sequence joins TRBV5-1 and TRBJ2-1; 12 bases agree with TRBD2. The CDR3 has 17 residues. The V gene's germline CDR1 is SGHRS and CDR2 YFSETQ. J lost 10 bases, V lost 0 bases, and 11 bases had no gene match. CDR3 in amino acids: CASSLGVTSGRKEEQFF. For the CDR3, the DNA is TGCGCCAGCAGCTTGGGGGTGACTAGCGGGAGAAAGGAGGAGCAGTTCTTC.

This clone was picked up many times. The genes are TRBV7-2 and TRBJ1-2; TRBD1 might be the D (5 bases). CDR1 SGHTA and CDR2 FQGNSA come from the germline V gene. Trimming removed 6 bases from V and 4 bases from J, with 9 bases in between. The CDR3 loop spans 12 amino acids. The chain's CDR3 is CASRTDSYGYTF. The DNA of the CDR3 is TGTGCCAGCAGAACCGACAGCTATGGCTACACCTTC.

This clone was picked up a small number of times. The gene calls are TRBV7-9 and TRBJ2-2, with 10 bases fitting TRBD2. This CDR3 is 15 amino acids long. The V segment lost 5 bases and the J segment 3 bases; nucleotides outside the gene matches: 3. Germline V gene lookup returns CDR1 SEHNR and CDR2 FQNEAQ (reference sequence). CDR3 in amino acids: CASSPSGGYTGELFF. For the CDR3, the DNA is TGTGCCAGCAGCCCTAGCGGGGGTTACACCGGGGAGCTGTTTTTT.

The J gene is TRBJ1-1, the V gene TRBV28; D uncertain. V shed 2 bases and J shed 3 bases, with 4 bases lying between them. Germline CDR1 reads MDHEN; CDR2 reads SYDVKM. The CDR3 loop spans 12 amino acids. The CDR3 reads CASSLQDTEAFF. The CDR3 nucleotides read TGTGCCAGCAGTTTACAGGACACTGAAGCTTTCTTT.

The table lists this clone with a few counts. The gene calls are TRBV29-1 and TRBJ2-1, with D maybe TRBD2 (6 bases). CDR1 and CDR2 (germline): SQVTM, ANQGSEA. The CDR3 runs to 16 residues. V shed 0 bases and J shed 4 bases, with 16 bases lying between them. The CDR3, as DNA: TGCAGCGTTGAAGATCCCCCTAGCGCATCTTACAATGAGCAGTTCTTC. Its translation: CSVEDPPSASYNEQFF.

V gene TRBV11-2 combines with J gene TRBJ2-2, with D perhaps matching TRBD2 (6 bases). The CDR3 sequence is 13 residues long. Trimming took 5 bases from V and 6 from J, leaving 10 bases between them. In germline, CDR1 is SGHAT, CDR2 FQNNGV. In nucleotides, the CDR3 is TGTGCCAGCAGCCCAGGAGGGGCCGGGGAGCTGTTTTTT. It translates to CASSPGGAGELFF.

This clone came up a few times. V is TRBV4-3 and J is TRBJ1-4, with a tentative D call TRBD1 (6 bases). Germline values: CDR1 LGHNA, CDR2 YSLEER. The CDR3 is made up of 18 amino acids. V lost 1 base to trimming and J lost 0 bases, with 15 bases between them. The CDR3 spells CASSQGGQSLATNEKLFF. DNA of the CDR3: TGCGCCAGCAGCCAAGGTGGACAGAGCCTGGCAACTAATGAAAAACTGTTTTTT.

The chain carries TRBV18 and TRBJ2-7, with TRBD1 matching over 7 bases. Germline loops: CDR1 KGHSH, CDR2 LQKENI. The CDR3 covers 13 residues. Trimming cost V 11 bases and J 3 bases; bases outside gene matches: 10. CDR3 bases: TGTGCCTCCAGACAGGGTCAGGGCTACGAGCAGTACTTC. Amino acid sequence: CASRQGQGYEQYF.

The chain carries TRBV5-1 and TRBJ1-2, with 7 bases aligning to TRBD1. Germline V gene lookup returns CDR1 SGHRS and CDR2 YFSETQ. The CDR3 is made up of 16 amino acids. The junction had 9 bases not matched to a gene; V was cut back by 3 bases and J by 1 base. CDR3 bases: TGCGCCAGCAGCTCTACTACCCGACAGGGTAACTATGGCTACACCTTC. Amino acid sequence: CASSSTTRQGNYGYTF.